The rows below give T cell receptor beta chains drawn from one sample of a study of blood T cell repertoires in COVID-19. Method: immunoSEQ multiplex PCR; TCRdb's copy keeps in-frame clones and lacks some. The sample includes around 200,000 clones, 90% seen only once; the top ten take 0.62%. Sequences were obtained from peripheral blood. The receptors here all came from a man aged 45-65 years with acute or convalescent COVID-19. CDR3s leave out the opening cysteine and the closing phenylalanine or tryptophan. The order of the fields is V gene, clone size, J gene, CDR3 protein. For some rows the clone size is stated as once, few or many, or as a class when expanded; others skip it.

>TRBV7-3|NA|TRBJ2-1
ASSLIRGEQF
>TRBV2|few|TRBJ1-1
ASRGQYNTEAF
>TRBV27|NA|TRBJ2-5
TSSYGTGVGETQY
>TRBV6-5|few|TRBJ1-5
ASSYGGSSNQPQH
>TRBV5-4|NA|TRBJ2-1
ASSPGGKQF
>TRBV6-5|NA|TRBJ2-5
ASTRGGTKETQY
>TRBV30|NA|TRBJ2-7
AWSAGRGLHEQY
>TRBV12-3/TRBV12-4|NA|TRBJ1-1
ASSGQGAFGAF
>TRBV11-2|NA|TRBJ2-7
ASSRTPGTYYEQY
>TRBV27|NA|TRBJ1-1
ASKTGAVNEAF
>TRBV9|NA|TRBJ1-6
ASWAGDSYNSPLH
>TRBV28|NA|TRBJ1-5
ASSRGGSQPQH
>TRBV21-1|NA|TRBJ1-3
ASSKGAPGNTIY
>TRBV5-1|once|TRBJ1-6
ASSLAGGRSPLH
>TRBV7-6|NA|TRBJ2-6
ASSLGSGGAAGANVLT